A single sample is the source of the 17 T cell receptor beta chains below, sequenced in a study of cytomegalovirus exposure and HLA in healthy donors. The PCR contained 60 Vbeta and 13 Jbeta primers. TCRdb keeps only in-frame clones here, not all; method: immunoSEQ multiplex PCR. Among over 150,000 clones, over 80% were seen once, and the ten largest hold around 1.3%. The sequencing sample was made of PBMCs. The receptors stem from a boy aged 2-9 years in good health and CMV-seronegative.

This rearrangement joins TRBV19 to TRBJ2-1; 13 bases agree with TRBD2. Per germline, CDR1 LNHDA and CDR2 SQIVND (reference sequence). Trimming cost V 7 bases and J 9 bases; bases outside gene matches: 9. The length of the CDR3 is 15 residues. CDR3 bases: TGTGCCAGTAACCAACTAGCGGGAGGGCCGGGTGAGCAGTTCTTC. The encoded protein is CASNQLAGGPGEQFF.

The rearrangement uses TRBV5-6 and TRBJ1-5, with a possible D match to TRBD1 (6 bases). CDR3 length equals 14 residues. V was trimmed by 0 bases and J by 7 bases, leaving 11 bases between them. Germline-derived CDR1 and CDR2 are SGHDT and YYEEEE. The CDR3 region is CASSLATGQQPQHF. The DNA of the CDR3 is TGTGCCAGCAGCTTGGCTACAGGGCAACAGCCCCAGCATTTT.

This clone was seen a single time. CDR3 coding DNA: TGTGCCAGCAGCAACGAACCCGTGGGGGGGCGGGAGGAAGAGACCCAGTACTTC. Protein sequence: CASSNEPVGGREEETQYF. This chain connects TRBV21-1 to TRBJ2-5; the D segment call TRBD2 is taken from the table without a DNA check. TRBV21-1 is a recognized pseudogene. This CDR3 is 18 amino acids long.

The J gene is TRBJ1-1, the V gene TRBV4-3; 7 bases line up with TRBD1. The CDR3 is made up of 15 amino acids. With V trimmed by 0 bases and J by 8 bases, 9 bases remained unmatched. Germline values: CDR1 LGHNA, CDR2 YSLEER. The CDR3 DNA sequence: TGCGCCAGCAGCCAAGATCAGGGGGGAGTTTCAGAAGCTTTCTTT. This codes for CASSQDQGGVSEAFF.

This clone came up once. The J gene is TRBJ2-2, the V gene TRBV4-2, with TRBD2 identical over 12 bases. The CDR3 contains 19 residues. Germline V gene data show CDR1 as LGHNA and CDR2 as YNFKEQ. V trimming: 0 bases; J trimming: 5 bases; junction bases outside the gene matches: 10. CDR3 sequence (DNA): TGTGCCAGCAGCCAAGAGCTAGCGGGAGGGTGGATACCGACCGGGGAGCTGTTTTTT. It codes for CASSQELAGGWIPTGELFF.

This clone came up once. CDR3 bases: TGTGCCAGCAGTCGGACAGGTTACAATGAGCAGTTCTTC. Protein: CASSRTGYNEQFF. This sequence joins TRBV2 and TRBJ2-1; 7 nucleotides agree with TRBD1. With 5 bases clipped from V and 4 bases from J, the junction kept 2 bases outside the gene matches. CDR3 length: 13 amino acids. Germline CDR1 and CDR2: SNHLY and FYNNEI.

V is TRBV12-5 and J is TRBJ2-1; 8 nucleotides match TRBD2. Unmatched junction bases numbered 17, after V lost 4 bases and J lost 9 bases. The CDR3 spans 17 residues. Looked up from germline, CDR1 is LGHNT and CDR2 is FRNRAP. CDR3 in amino acids: CASGSSGRTSIFSEQFF. CDR3 bases: TGTGCTAGTGGTTCCTCCGGCAGGACTAGCATTTTTAGTGAGCAGTTCTTC.

The chain couples TRBV29-1 to TRBJ1-1, with TRBD1 identical over 8 bases. The germline gives CDR1 SQVTM, CDR2 ANQGSEA. This CDR3 has 14 residues. With V trimmed by 7 bases and J by 0 bases, 7 bases remained unmatched. The DNA of the CDR3 is TGCAGCGCTGGACAGGGCTTAATGAACACTGAAGCTTTCTTT. Translated, it gives CSAGQGLMNTEAFF.

This clone showed up just once. This chain connects TRBV5-6 to TRBJ1-4; weak D call: TRBD1 (5 bases). Germline V CDR1 and CDR2: SGHDT, YYEEEE. This CDR3 has 15 residues. Trimming cost V 1 base and J 8 bases, with 15 bases left between them. The CDR3 sequence: CASSLLSGGWEKLFF. In DNA form, the CDR3 reads TGTGCCAGCAGCTTGTTATCCGGGGGTTGGGAAAAACTGTTTTTT.

The V and J genes are TRBV19 and TRBJ1-2, with TRBD1 matching 7 bases. The CDR3 has 13 residues. The ends lost 6 bases at V and 4 bases at J; junction bases unmatched: 5. Germline-derived CDR1 and CDR2 are LNHDA and SQIVND (reference sequence). For the CDR3, the DNA is TGTGCCAGTAGCCGGGACAGCCTCTATGGCTACACCTTC. This sequence encodes CASSRDSLYGYTF.

The V call is TRBV19, the J call TRBJ1-5; D may be TRBD1 (6 bases). V was clipped by 6 bases and J by 6 bases, with 15 bases between them. Germline CDR1 reads LNHDA; CDR2 reads SQIVND (reference sequence). The CDR3 loop spans 14 amino acids. The CDR3 loop reads CASSLEGVTQPQHF. CDR3 DNA: TGTGCCAGTAGCCTCGAGGGGGTCACTCAGCCCCAGCATTTT.

The V call is TRBV4-1, the J call TRBJ2-1, with TRBD2 matching 8 bases. This CDR3 contains 17 residues. Germline CDR1 reads MGHRA; CDR2 reads YSYEKL. The ends lost 3 bases at V and 5 bases at J; junction bases unmatched: 12. CDR3 residues: CASSHGSGTITNNEQFF. The CDR3 DNA follows: TGCGCCAGCAGCCACGGTAGCGGGACCATTACTAACAATGAGCAGTTCTTC.

Concerning this clone: A junction end diverges from the germline sequence, so it may reflect a read error. The chain is built from TRBV7-7 and TRBJ2-3, with TRBD1 identical over 8 bases. This CDR3 region has 17 residues. Germline assignment: CDR1 SSHAT and CDR2 FNYEAQ (reference sequence). The CDR3 bases are TGTGCTAGCAGCTTAGCGTCCAGGGGGCTTATCACAGATACGCAGTATTTT. This codes for CASSLASRGLITDTQYF.

The chain employs TRBV5-6 and TRBJ2-5; 7 bases map to TRBD1. This CDR3 comprises 14 residues. CDR1 SGHDT and CDR2 YYEEEE come from the germline V gene. The V segment lost 4 bases and the J segment 4 bases; nucleotides outside the gene matches: 7. The DNA for the CDR3 is TGTGCCAGCAGCCTAGGGACAGCTCCAGAGACCCAGTACTTC. This codes for CASSLGTAPETQYF.

This clone was counted a few times. The chain uses TRBV2 and TRBJ2-5, with 7 nucleotides matching TRBD1. V was clipped by 7 bases and J by 3 bases; unmatched bases: 11. Germline V gene lookup returns CDR1 SNHLY and CDR2 FYNNEI. The CDR3 contains 15 residues. CDR3 nucleotides: TGTGCCAGCAAACCCGATGACAGGGTCGAAGAGACCCAGTACTTC. As protein: CASKPDDRVEETQYF.

The J gene is TRBJ1-2, the V gene TRBV5-8, with 9 nucleotides matching TRBD1. CDR1 and CDR2 (germline): SGHTS, YDEGEE. The CDR3 contains 14 residues. Trimming removed 2 bases from V and 7 bases from J; junction bases left unmatched: 6. The CDR3 coding sequence is TGTGCCAGCAGCTTTACAGGGGGCGAGGGTGGCTACACCTTC. This encodes CASSFTGGEGGYTF.

The genes are TRBV11-2 and TRBJ1-2, with D tentatively TRBD1 (6 bases). V shed 2 bases and J shed 8 bases, with 15 bases lying between them. Germline V lookup: CDR1 SGHAT, CDR2 FQNNGV. The CDR3 sequence is 14 residues long. CDR3 residues: CASSLSLTGKGYTF. CDR3 bases: TGTGCCAGCAGCTTATCCCTCACAGGGAAGGGCTACACCTTC.